These T cell receptor beta chains were read from a single sample in a study of kidney transplant recipient with SARS-CoV-2 infection. From the reads, TCRdb called clonotypes with MiXCR, one entry per CDR3 protein. This sample yields 250,000 or so distinct CDR3 sequences, of which about 28% are seen a single time; nearly 7.5% belongs to the top ten. Sequencing used a blood sample, obtained at baseline and on day 111 from a kidney transplant recipient. The receptors shown here come from a male patient in his thirties who had COVID-19 and was a kidney transplant recipient. Certain T cells may be donor cells from the graft. CDR3s include the opening cysteine and the closing phenylalanine or tryptophan. D genes are given only for firm matches. Only part of the rows carry a size: once, few, many, or a class if the clone is expanded.

size: many; J: TRBJ1-2; D: NA; V: TRBV12-2; DNA: TGTGCAAGTCGCATGAATCTGACTCCACGAAAGACCTATGGCTACACCTTC; CDR3: CASRMNLTPRKTYGYTF
size: NA; J: TRBJ1-4; D: NA; V: TRBV6-5; DNA: TGTGCCAGCAGTGCGGGGGGCGTTAATGAAAAACTGTTTTTT; CDR3: CASSAGGVNEKLFF
size: once; J: TRBJ2-7; D: NA; V: TRBV18; DNA: TGTGCCAGCTCACCGAGGAGGAGAGACGAGCAGTACTTC; CDR3: CASSPRRRDEQYF
size: many; J: TRBJ1-2; D: NA; V: TRBV7-8; DNA: TGTGCCAGCAGCCTTGACACGTTTACCCGAAAGACCTATGGCTACACCTTC; CDR3: CASSLDTFTRKTYGYTF
size: many; J: TRBJ1-5; D: TRBD1; V: TRBV6-5; DNA: TGTGCCAGCACTCGACAGGGGTCCCAGCCCCAGCATTTT; CDR3: CASTRQGSQPQHF
size: NA; J: TRBJ2-1; D: TRBD2; V: TRBV27; DNA: TGTGCCAGCAGTTTATCCCTCCCGGGACTAGCAGACAATGAGCAGTTCTTC; CDR3: CASSLSLPGLADNEQFF
size: many; J: TRBJ2-7; D: TRBD2; V: TRBV7-6; DNA: TGTGCCAGCAGCTTGGGACTAGCGGGAGAGGGGGAGCAGTACTTC; CDR3: CASSLGLAGEGEQYF
size: NA; J: TRBJ2-1; D: NA; V: TRBV19; DNA: TGTGCCAGTAATGCTAGGGGGGCATCCAATGAGCAGTTCTTC; CDR3: CASNARGASNEQFF
size: many; J: TRBJ1-4; D: TRBD1; V: TRBV27; DNA: TGTGCCAGCAGCCCAAACCCCCGCCAGGGGGCGAATGAAAAACTGTTTTTT; CDR3: CASSPNPRQGANEKLFF
size: many; J: TRBJ2-4; D: TRBD2; V: TRBV15; DNA: TGTGCCACCAGCGCCGGGACTACGGCCAAAAACATTCAGTACTTC; CDR3: CATSAGTTAKNIQYF
size: once; J: TRBJ1-1; D: NA; V: TRBV6-6; DNA: TGTGCCAGCGGAACCCGGGTGCTGAACGCTGAAGCTTTCTTT; CDR3: CASGTRVLNAEAFF
size: NA; J: TRBJ2-5; D: TRBD2; V: TRBV7-9; DNA: TGTGCCAGCAGCTTTGGACTAGGCCCGTCCGAGACCCAGTACTTC; CDR3: CASSFGLGPSETQYF
size: few; J: TRBJ1-2; D: NA; V: TRBV6-4; DNA: TGTGCCAGCAGTTGGGGGGGCTCACACGGAAAGACCTATGGCTACACCTTC; CDR3: CASSWGGSHGKTYGYTF
size: NA; J: TRBJ2-3; D: NA; V: TRBV7-6; DNA: TGTGCCAGCAGCGTCGGGACTCCTTCTAGCACAGATACGCAGTATTTT; CDR3: CASSVGTPSSTDTQYF
size: many; J: TRBJ1-1; D: TRBD1; V: TRBV6-5; DNA: TGTGCCAGCAGTTACTCCGGACAGGGGGACACTGAAGCTTTCTTT; CDR3: CASSYSGQGDTEAFF
size: NA; J: TRBJ2-3; D: TRBD1; V: TRBV24-1; DNA: TGTGCCACCAGTGACACCGGGACAGGGGGCTCCATGACGCAGTATTTT; CDR3: CATSDTGTGGSMTQYF
size: few; J: TRBJ1-1; D: NA; V: TRBV30; DNA: TGTGCCTGGGCGGGGGGGCGCGAAGCTTTCTTT; CDR3: CAWAGGREAFF
size: NA; J: TRBJ1-2; D: NA; V: TRBV5-1; DNA: TGCGCCAGCAGCTTGTGGCGGGTCTATGGCTACACCTTC; CDR3: CASSLWRVYGYTF
size: many; J: TRBJ1-1; D: NA; V: TRBV29-1; DNA: TGCAGCGTTGAAGAAGGGGAAGTAGGGACTGAAGCTTTCTTT; CDR3: CSVEEGEVGTEAFF
size: NA; J: TRBJ2-1; D: NA; V: TRBV15; DNA: TGTGCCACCAGCAGAGCGGGAGAGCCTTACAATGAGCAGTTCTTC; CDR3: CATSRAGEPYNEQFF
size: many; J: TRBJ1-5; D: TRBD1; V: TRBV12-3/TRBV12-4; DNA: TGTGCCAGCAGTGGACGTGGGGACAGGGATTCGCCTCAGCCCCAGCATTTT; CDR3: CASSGRGDRDSPQPQHF
size: many; J: TRBJ2-7; D: NA; V: TRBV24-1; DNA: TGTGCCACCAGTCCTGATAGGGAAACCCACGAGCAGTACTTC; CDR3: CATSPDRETHEQYF
size: many; J: TRBJ1-1; D: NA; V: TRBV11-2; DNA: TGTGCCAGCAGCCCAGGAGCGGGAGCTTTCTTT; CDR3: CASSPGAGAFF
size: many; J: TRBJ1-1; D: NA; V: TRBV7-7; DNA: TGTGCTAGCAGCTCGACCGGAGCTAGGTCGGACACTGAAGCTTTCTTT; CDR3: CASSSTGARSDTEAFF
size: many; J: TRBJ1-2; D: NA; V: TRBV6-5; DNA: TGTGCCAGCAGTCACTGGGTCTCTATGCGAAAGACCTATGGCTACACCTTC; CDR3: CASSHWVSMRKTYGYTF
size: NA; J: TRBJ2-1; D: NA; V: TRBV24-1; DNA: TGTGCCACCAGTGATTGGGGGCGGGACAATGAGCAGTTCTTC; CDR3: CATSDWGRDNEQFF
size: many; J: TRBJ2-7; D: TRBD1; V: TRBV30; DNA: TGTGCCTGGAGTGTAAGGGTTCAGGGGGCCCCCCGGGAGTACTTC; CDR3: CAWSVRVQGAPREYF
size: many; J: TRBJ1-3; D: NA; V: TRBV19; DNA: TGTGCCAGTAAGGGTGGGTCTGGAAACACCATATATTTT; CDR3: CASKGGSGNTIYF
size: many; J: TRBJ2-6; D: NA; V: TRBV28; DNA: TGTGCCAGCAGTGGGGATACAGGGACCGGGGCCAACGTCCTGACTTTC; CDR3: CASSGDTGTGANVLTF
size: many; J: TRBJ1-1; D: NA; V: TRBV2; DNA: TGTGCCAGCCTTTCCGGGGGGAGGACTGAAGCTTTCTTT; CDR3: CASLSGGRTEAFF
size: many; J: TRBJ1-5; D: NA; V: TRBV19; DNA: TGTGCCAGTAGTCCCGGGCTGGGGAAAAGCAATCAGCCCCAGCATTTT; CDR3: CASSPGLGKSNQPQHF
size: NA; J: TRBJ2-2; D: TRBD2; V: TRBV4-3; DNA: TGCGCCAGCAGCCAAGATGGGGGGGGGTCGAACACCGGGGAGCTGTTTTTT; CDR3: CASSQDGGGSNTGELFF
size: few; J: TRBJ2-5; D: TRBD2; V: TRBV15; DNA: TGTGCCACCAGCACCCCCTCCCGACTAGCGGGAGAGACCCAGTACTTC; CDR3: CATSTPSRLAGETQYF
size: NA; J: TRBJ2-6; D: TRBD1; V: TRBV3-1; DNA: TGTGCCAGCAGCTCCGGGACAGGGTGGGGGGCCAACGTCCCGACTTTC; CDR3: CASSSGTGWGANVPTF
size: few; J: TRBJ2-7; D: TRBD2; V: TRBV5-1; DNA: TGCGCCGGCAGCTTAGGGACTGGACTAGCGGGCTCCTACGAGCAGTACTTC; CDR3: CAGSLGTGLAGSYEQYF
size: many; J: TRBJ1-1; D: NA; V: TRBV28; DNA: TGTGCCAGCAGTTTATGGGAACAGGTTGGGTACACTGAAGCTTTCTTT; CDR3: CASSLWEQVGYTEAFF
size: NA; J: TRBJ2-7; D: NA; V: TRBV19; DNA: TGTGCCAGTAGATCGGACTACGAGCAGTACTTC; CDR3: CASRSDYEQYF
size: many; J: TRBJ1-6; D: TRBD1; V: TRBV20-1; DNA: TGCAGTGCCCTGACGGGACAGGGAATCGGCAATTCACCCCTCCACTTT; CDR3: CSALTGQGIGNSPLHF
size: many; J: TRBJ2-6; D: TRBD1; V: TRBV19; DNA: TGTGCCAGTAGCGACAGGGGGATAACTGGGGCCAACGTCCTGACTTTC; CDR3: CASSDRGITGANVLTF
size: NA; J: TRBJ2-5; D: TRBD1; V: TRBV5-1; DNA: TGCGCCAGCAGCTTGGGACAGGGAATAGAGACCCAGTACTTC; CDR3: CASSLGQGIETQYF
size: NA; J: TRBJ1-2; D: TRBD1; V: TRBV12-3/TRBV12-4; DNA: TGTGCCAGCAGTTATGGGGACAGCTTCCGAAAGACCTATGGCTACACCTTC; CDR3: CASSYGDSFRKTYGYTF